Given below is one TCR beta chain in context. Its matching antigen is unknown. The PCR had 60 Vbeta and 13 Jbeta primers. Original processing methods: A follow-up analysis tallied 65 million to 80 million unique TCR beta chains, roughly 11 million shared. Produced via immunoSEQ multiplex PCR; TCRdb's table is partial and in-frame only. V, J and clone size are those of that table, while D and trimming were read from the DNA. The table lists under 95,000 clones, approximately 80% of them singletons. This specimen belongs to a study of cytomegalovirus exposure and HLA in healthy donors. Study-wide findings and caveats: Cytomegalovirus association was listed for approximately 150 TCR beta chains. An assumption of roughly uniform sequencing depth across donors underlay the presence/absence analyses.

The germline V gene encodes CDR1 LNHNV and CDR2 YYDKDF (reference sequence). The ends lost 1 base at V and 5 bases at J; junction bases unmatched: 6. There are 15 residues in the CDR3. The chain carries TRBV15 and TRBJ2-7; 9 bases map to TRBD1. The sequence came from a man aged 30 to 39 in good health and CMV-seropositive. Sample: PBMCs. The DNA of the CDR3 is TGTGCCACCAGCAGAGCGACAGGGGGAAAAAACGAGCAGTACTTC. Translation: CATSRATGGKNEQYF.